A single sample is the source of the 5 T cell receptor beta chains below, sequenced in a study of CD8+CD57+ T cells in acquired aplastic anemia. Genomic DNA was employed as the template in profiling TCR beta VDJ and CDR3. One entry per CDR3 protein, called by TCRdb with MiXCR from the reads. The repertoire holds 150,000 to 200,000 distinct CDR3 sequences, roughly 48% seen once, with roughly 3.1% in the top ten. Patients chosen for sequencing had CD8+CD57+ cells that had expanded, as shown by flow cytometry. The sample taken for sequencing was sorted CD4+, CD8+, or CD8+CD57+ T cells (not recorded which) from PBMCs. Receptors were obtained from a human donor with aplastic anemia.

V gene TRBV7-2 combines with J gene TRBJ1-6; D may be TRBD1 (5 bases). This CDR3 spans 13 amino acids. Germline V gene sequence: CDR1 SGHTA, CDR2 FQGNSA. V was pared by 5 bases and J by 7 bases, with 9 bases between. The CDR3 loop is CASSPRQNSPLHF. DNA for the CDR3: TGTGCCAGCAGCCCGCGACAGAATTCACCCCTCCACTTT.

This clonotype showed up many times. V and J are TRBV3-1 and TRBJ1-6; 8 positions match TRBD1. This CDR3 is 14 amino acids long. Germline trimming cut 2 bases from V and 10 bases from J; bases unmatched to any gene: 4. Germline lookup yields CDR1 LGHDT and CDR2 YNNKEL (reference sequence). CDR3 coding DNA: TGTGCCAGCAGCCAAAACAGGGGGGGATCACCCCTCCACTTT. Encoded protein: CASSQNRGGSPLHF.

V usage is TRBV4-2 and J usage is TRBJ2-7; D ambiguous. V lost 3 bases, J lost 3 bases, and 18 bases lay in between. The V gene's germline CDR1 is LGHNA and CDR2 YNFKEQ. The length of the CDR3 is 16 residues. CDR3 sequence: CASSQNRASNDYEQYF. CDR3 sequence (DNA): TGTGCCAGCAGCCAGAATCGGGCCTCGAACGACTACGAGCAGTACTTC.

V and J are TRBV7-3 and TRBJ2-2; D remains ambiguous. The V gene's germline CDR1 is SGHTA and CDR2 FQGTGA. Trimming took off 2 bases at V and 7 bases at J, with 17 bases between the two ends. The CDR3 consists of 16 residues. The CDR3 protein is CASSLGPRNLNGELFF. In DNA form, the CDR3 reads TGTGCCAGCAGCTTAGGCCCCCGCAATTTAAACGGGGAGCTGTTTTTT.

The V and J genes are TRBV6-1 and TRBJ2-1; 14 bases fit TRBD2. Germline CDR1 MNHNS, CDR2 SASEGT. The V segment lost 6 bases and the J segment 7 bases; nucleotides outside the gene matches: 8. CDR3 length equals 16 residues. CDR3: CASSNRGTSGSNEQFF. CDR3 nucleotides: TGTGCCAGCAGCAATAGGGGGACTAGCGGGAGTAATGAGCAGTTCTTC.